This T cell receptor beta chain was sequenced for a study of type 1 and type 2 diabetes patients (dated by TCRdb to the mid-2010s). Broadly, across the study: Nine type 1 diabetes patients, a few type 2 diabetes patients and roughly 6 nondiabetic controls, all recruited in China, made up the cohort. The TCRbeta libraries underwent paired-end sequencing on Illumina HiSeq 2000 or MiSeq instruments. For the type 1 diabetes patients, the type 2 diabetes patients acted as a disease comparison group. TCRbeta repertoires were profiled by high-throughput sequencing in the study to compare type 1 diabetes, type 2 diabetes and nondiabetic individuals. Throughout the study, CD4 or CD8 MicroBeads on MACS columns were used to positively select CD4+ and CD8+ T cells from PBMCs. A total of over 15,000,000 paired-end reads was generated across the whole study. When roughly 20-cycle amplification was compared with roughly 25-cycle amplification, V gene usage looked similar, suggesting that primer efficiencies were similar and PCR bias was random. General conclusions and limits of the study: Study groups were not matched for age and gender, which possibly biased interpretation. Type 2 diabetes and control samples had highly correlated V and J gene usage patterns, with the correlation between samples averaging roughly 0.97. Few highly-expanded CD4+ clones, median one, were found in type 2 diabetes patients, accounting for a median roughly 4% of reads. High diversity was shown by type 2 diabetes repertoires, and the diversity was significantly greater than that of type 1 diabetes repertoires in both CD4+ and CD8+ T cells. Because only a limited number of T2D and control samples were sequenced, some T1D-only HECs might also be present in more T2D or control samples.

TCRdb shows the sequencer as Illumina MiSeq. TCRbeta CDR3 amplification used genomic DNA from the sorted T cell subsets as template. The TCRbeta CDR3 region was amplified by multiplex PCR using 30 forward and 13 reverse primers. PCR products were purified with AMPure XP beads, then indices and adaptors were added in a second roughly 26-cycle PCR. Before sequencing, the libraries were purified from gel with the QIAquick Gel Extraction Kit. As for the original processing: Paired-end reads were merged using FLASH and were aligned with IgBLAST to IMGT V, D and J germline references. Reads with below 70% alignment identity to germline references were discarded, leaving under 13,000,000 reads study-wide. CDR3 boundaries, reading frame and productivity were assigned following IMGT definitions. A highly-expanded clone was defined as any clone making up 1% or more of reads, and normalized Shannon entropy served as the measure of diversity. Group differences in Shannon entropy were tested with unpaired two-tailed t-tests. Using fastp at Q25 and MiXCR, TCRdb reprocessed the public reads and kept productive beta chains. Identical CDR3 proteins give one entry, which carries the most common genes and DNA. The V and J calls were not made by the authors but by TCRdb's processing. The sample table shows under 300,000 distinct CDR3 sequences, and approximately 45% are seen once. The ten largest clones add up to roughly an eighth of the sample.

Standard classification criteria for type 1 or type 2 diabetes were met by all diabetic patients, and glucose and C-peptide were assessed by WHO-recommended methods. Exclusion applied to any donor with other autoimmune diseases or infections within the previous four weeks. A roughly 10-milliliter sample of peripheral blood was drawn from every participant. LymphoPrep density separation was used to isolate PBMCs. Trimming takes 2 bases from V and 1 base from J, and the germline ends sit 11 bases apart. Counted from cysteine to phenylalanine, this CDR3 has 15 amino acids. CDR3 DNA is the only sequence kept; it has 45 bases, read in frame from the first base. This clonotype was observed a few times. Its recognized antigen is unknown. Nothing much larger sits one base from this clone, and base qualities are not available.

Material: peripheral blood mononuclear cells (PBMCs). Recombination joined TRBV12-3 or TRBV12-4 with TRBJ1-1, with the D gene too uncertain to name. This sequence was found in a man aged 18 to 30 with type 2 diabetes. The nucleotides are TGTGCCAGCAGTTTACCCCGGGCGGGGAACACTGAAGCTTTCTTT. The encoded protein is CASSLPRAGNTEAFF.